The 11 T cell receptor beta chains given below trace back to one sample, sequenced in a study of PD-1 blockade in classical Hodgkin lymphoma. Sequenced by immunoSEQ multiplex PCR; TCRdb stores in-frame clones only, minus some. The table has 20,000 to 25,000 clones, about 72% seen once. Time point of the sample: cycle 4 day 1 (C4D1), after 5 to 7 weeks of nivolumab. Relapses following autologous stem cell transplantation were seen in all patients, with brentuximab vedotin exposure varying. The specimen comprised peripheral blood mononuclear cells (PBMCs), sampled before the fourth cycle of nivolumab. These receptor sequences come from a human donor with classical Hodgkin lymphoma.

V is TRBV2 and J is TRBJ2-7, with D possibly matching TRBD1 (5 bases). Trimming cost V 6 bases and J 2 bases, with 14 bases left between them. Germline CDR1 SNHLY, CDR2 FYNNEI. The CDR3 is made up of 14 amino acids. The CDR3 nucleotides read TGTGCCAGCAGCTACACTGAAGGGGCCTACGAGCAGTACTTC. It specifies CASSYTEGAYEQYF.

In its sample, this clone was seen once. The chain is built from TRBV29-1 and TRBJ1-1; a weak D match, TRBD1 (5 bases). CDR1 and CDR2 (germline): SQVTM, ANQGSEA. Between the trimmed V and J ends, which lost 6 bases and 4 bases, there was a span of 15 bases. The CDR3 covers 13 residues. The CDR3 is CSVGDAEGTEAFF. CDR3 nucleotide sequence: TGCAGCGTCGGGGACGCCGAGGGCACTGAAGCTTTCTTT.

This chain links TRBV9 with TRBJ2-3; D gene uncertain. V lost 0 bases and J lost 3, with 5 bases in between. The CDR3 has 13 amino acids. Germline values: CDR1 SGDLS, CDR2 YYNGEE. This chain's CDR3 is CASSVDGTDTQYF. The DNA of the CDR3 is TGTGCCAGCAGCGTAGATGGAACAGATACGCAGTATTTT.

This clone was seen a few times. The rearrangement uses TRBV9 and TRBJ1-6; D remains ambiguous. The V end was cut by 4 bases, the J end by 5 bases, with 4 bases between. This CDR3 is built from 12 residues. Looked up from germline, CDR1 is SGDLS and CDR2 is YYNGEE. The CDR3 region has the DNA TGTGCCAGCAGCCCAAATAATTCACCCCTCCACTTT. This encodes CASSPNNSPLHF.

The chain joins TRBV7-4 to TRBJ1-1; the D is unclear. Per the germline V gene, CDR1 is SGHVT and CDR2 is SQSDAQ. V shed 8 bases and J shed 5 bases, with 15 bases lying between them. This CDR3 comprises 13 residues. The CDR3, as DNA: TGTGCCAGCGCAAGGACCCCTAATACTGAAGCTTTCTTT. Protein sequence: CASARTPNTEAFF.

The chain carries TRBV6-5 and TRBJ1-1, with D hard to call. The V end lost 8 bases, the J end lost 6 bases, and 7 bases lay between the germline ends. Per germline, CDR1 MNHEY and CDR2 SVGAGI. This CDR3 has 10 residues. As DNA, the CDR3 is TGTGCCAGCCGGGGTCCTGAAGCTTTCTTT. Its protein product is CASRGPEAFF.

This chain links TRBV6-8 with TRBJ2-1; tentatively, D is TRBD1 (6 bases). The V end was cut by 7 bases, the J end by 6 bases, with 10 bases between. CDR3 length: 12 amino acids. CDR1 and CDR2 from the germline V gene are MNHGY and SAAAGT. The CDR3 spells CASITGSNEQFF. CDR3 coding DNA: TGTGCCAGCATTACAGGGAGCAATGAGCAGTTCTTC.

The genes are TRBV2 and TRBJ1-2, with D possibly matching TRBD1 (5 bases). This CDR3 comprises 13 residues. The germline V and J ends were trimmed by 4 bases and 4 bases, with 10 bases remaining between them. Per germline, CDR1 SNHLY and CDR2 FYNNEI. This CDR3 is CASSGQGLYGYTF. The CDR3 region has the DNA TGTGCCAGCAGTGGGCAGGGCCTCTATGGCTACACCTTC.

The V gene is TRBV7-8, the J gene TRBJ1-1, with D perhaps matching TRBD1 (6 bases). Deletions cut 4 bases from V and 1 base from J, with 13 bases between. Per germline, CDR1 SGHVS and CDR2 FQNEAQ. The CDR3 sequence is 15 residues long. As DNA, the CDR3 is TGTGCCAGCAGCTCGACAGGCCCTAGGAACACTGAAGCTTTCTTT. Protein sequence: CASSSTGPRNTEAFF.

The V and J genes are TRBV13 and TRBJ1-4; possibly TRBD1 for D (5 bases). Trimming left V 0 bases short and J 8 bases short, with 7 bases between. The germline CDR1 and CDR2 sequences are PRHDT and FYEKMQ (reference sequence). There are 13 residues in the CDR3. CDR3 in amino acids: CASSLGQAEKLFF. The CDR3 region has the DNA TGTGCCAGCAGCTTAGGACAGGCGGAAAAACTGTTTTTT.

In its sample, this clone was seen once. The rearrangement uses TRBV7-9 and TRBJ1-5; tentative D call: TRBD1 (6 bases). The V gene's germline CDR1 is SEHNR and CDR2 FQNEAQ (reference sequence). The CDR3 loop spans 15 amino acids. V lost 1 base, J lost 5 bases, and 12 bases lay in between. CDR3 bases: TGTGCCAGCAGCTTAGGAGGGGGGGTGGATCAGCCCCAGCATTTT. This gives the protein CASSLGGGVDQPQHF.